This TCR beta chain was retrieved from a study of cytomegalovirus exposure and HLA in healthy donors (TCRdb year 2017). A note on the overall study: An earlier analysis of roughly 500 of the donors reported roughly 270 Gb of sequence data and around 110 million unique TCR beta sequences from about 179 million T cells. In an earlier analysis of a few hundred of the donors, high-throughput TCR beta sequencing was used to judge whether each TCR beta V gene segment behaved as functional or pseudogenic. A later genetic analysis took genome-wide SNP genotypes for about 60% of the roughly 670 donors and used that subset as a discovery cohort. All discovery cohort repertoires had been generated using a single sequencing platform. In addition to the first cohort of roughly 670 subjects, a separate validation cohort of 100 to 150 different subjects was used. Typing coverage differed by locus: A, B, C, DRB1 and DQB1 were typed in roughly 629-630 donors, DQA1 in around 500, DPA1 in 600 to 610, and DPB1 in 450 to 490. Among the roughly 370 genotyped donors, around 81% belonged to the genetic ancestry cluster associated with self-reported Caucasian donors. The study profiled the T cell repertoires of hundreds of subjects by immunosequencing and related them to cytomegalovirus serostatus. The later analysis used no new phenotypic data to find candidate immune exposures, relying instead on TCR beta sequences and their occurrence across donors. An early release that covered fewer than 750 HLA-typed donors contained approximately 300 gigabases of sequencing data and 65 million to 100 million unique TCR sequences. In a later analysis, previously published TCR beta repertoires from hundreds of donors were re-analyzed and high-resolution HLA genotyping was added so that TCR occurrence patterns could be studied. Four to six DR-DQ haplotypes were handled as single units for association and clustering, since linkage in the cohort was strong. The study aimed to test whether signatures of past pathogen exposure could be identified by cataloging public T cell receptors. Across about 370 genotyped donors of the cohort, an average of roughly 200,000 unique TCR beta nucleotide sequences per donor were sequenced, and 15% to 20% of those sequences were non-productive. Class I and class II HLA loci were covered by the typing at four-digit resolution. Donor age, sex, ethnicity and CMV serostatus were compiled together with the repertoire data. To predict cytomegalovirus infection status, the study brought together high-throughput TCR immunosequencing, statistical association of individual TCRs with disease status, and machine learning.

CDR1 SGDLS and CDR2 YYNGEE were looked up in the germline V gene. Inclusive of the bounding cysteine and phenylalanine, the CDR3 is 16 residues long. Left in the record is the CDR3 DNA by itself, 48 bases read in frame from the first base. Relative to germline, V is 4 bases shorter and J is 4 bases shorter, with 18 bases between their ends. The library was produced with the immunoSEQ multiplex PCR assay. The multiplex PCR relied on a mix of 60 forward primers for TCR Vbeta segments and 13 reverse primers for TCR Jbeta segments. The CDR3 region of rearranged TCR beta genes was amplified from genomic DNA by a multiplex PCR assay. The amplified TCR beta libraries were sequenced on the Illumina HiSeq System as 87-base-pair reads. For the original study's pipeline: Across the 666 repertoires, a later analysis counted roughly 77 million unique TCR beta chains, around 11 million of which were shared by at least two donors. Raw reads were error-corrected and collapsed into unique sequences by a nearest-neighbor algorithm in which closely related sequences were merged to remove PCR and sequencing errors. CDR3 sequences were aligned to IMGT reference sequences to assign V, D and J gene segments. Each retained sequence needed at least a six-nucleotide match to both a V gene segment and a J gene segment. Rearrangements were called productive when the CDR3 lacked stop codons and stayed in frame with V and J; all others were non-productive. CDR3 was defined by IMGT convention, running from the second conserved V-encoded cysteine to the conserved J-encoded phenylalanine. The earlier analysis of around 640 of the donors excluded sequences that lacked an unambiguous match to a single V gene segment. An earlier analysis of several hundred of the donors called V segments functional above 56.7% productive rearrangements and segregating when the between-donor standard deviation exceeded 5%. A statistical classification framework was built to diagnose cytomegalovirus status from the catalog of TCR beta chain sequences. In a later analysis, V and J genes were assigned by comparing TCR nucleotide sequences against IMGT/GENE-DB human TR gene sequences. The TCRdist pipeline was used in a later analysis to assign CDR3 sequences and most-parsimonious VDJ recombination scenarios. In a later analysis, each TCR beta chain was defined by its CDR3 amino acid sequence together with its V-gene family, and reads lacking a unique V-gene family were excluded. As a way to deal with suspected cross-contamination and a sequencing artifact, a later analysis dropped 500 to 700 nucleotide sequences that were highly shared and had low generation probability. In a later analysis, a clonal expansion index was calculated for each public chain from normalized within-repertoire ranks of inferred template counts. In a later analysis, generation probabilities were computed with a VDJ recombination model fitted to out-of-frame rearrangements, and the resulting probabilities were checked against IGoR. Hypergeometric tests were used in a later analysis to score TCR-TCR, TCR-HLA and TCR-CMV co-occurrence, with a repertoire-size bias correction applied to the TCR pairs. False discovery rates were estimated in a later analysis by permuting HLA or CMV assignments 20 times. A later analysis grouped co-occurring TCRs with DBSCAN, adding TCRdist sequence similarity when clustering within HLA-allele-positive subsets. Repertoires with fewer than 30,000 or more than 120,000 public chains, plus five repertoires with anomalous nucleotide sharing, were excluded from co-occurrence clustering. Drawn from immuneACCESS, this table holds only the in-frame rearrangements with V and J called that TCRdb kept. Clones are partly lost; checked studies trace under half to an unresolved V gene and leave the rest unexplained. D and trimming come from the DNA, and the V and J calls and clone size come from that table. Counted in this sample were a few hundred thousand clones; 80% to 90% of them appeared once. The top ten clonotypes cover approximately 2.9% of the sample.

Turning to this clone: This receptor's antigen is unknown. The sample holds no much larger clone one base away, and base qualities are not on file.

The paper's findings and limits, for the study overall: Some IMGT-functional V segments, including TRBV6-2 and TRBV6-3, could not be told apart with the 87-base-pair reads, so those segments were excluded. The classifier was reported to diagnose cytomegalovirus status with high specificity and sensitivity in both the original cohort and the validation cohort. A further reported finding was that TCR beta sequences accurately predicted the HLA-A and HLA-B alleles for most subjects in the first cohort. CMV serostatus was the only immune exposure information available for the cohort. The earlier analysis of about 600 of the donors excluded seventeen rarely observed V segments, including chromosome 9 orphons, because counts were too low. According to a later analysis, parvovirus B19, influenza, CMV and Epstein-Barr virus appeared linked to several top co-occurrence clusters. When HLA alleles, especially DR and DQ, strongly co-occurred, attributing TCR associations to individual alleles was difficult. A cluster of highly shared sequence variants was judged likely to represent a technical artifact of the sequencing pipeline. This cohort had only TCR beta chains sequenced, and the lack of alpha or paired-chain data limited which features could be detected. It was suggested by the authors that the approach could potentially be generalized to other disease states and immunological phenotypes. In a later analysis, HLA-associated TCR beta chains were found to be more clonally expanded and to have lower generation probabilities than equally common non-associated chains. Three of the identified cytomegalovirus-associated TCR beta chains were confirmed in vitro to be specific for cytomegalovirus antigens. The study gave a list of 150 to 200 TCR beta chains associated with cytomegalovirus. A later analysis found that TCR association rates varied across HLA loci, with DRB1 alleles showing the most associated TCRs and HLA-C alleles the fewest. Linkage disequilibrium might explain the correlated functional status among segregating V segments, but an unknown experimental factor could not be excluded. A later analysis associated 16,951 TCR beta sequences with specific HLA alleles at a false discovery rate of 0.05. A later analysis found that most CMV-associated TCR beta chains appeared HLA-restricted, with HLA associations seemingly driven largely by CMV exposure. Broadly in line with IMGT annotations, most TCR beta V segments showed up in productive rearrangements about 87% or about 30% of the time in an earlier analysis of several hundred of the donors. Compared with the roughly 670-donor mean, donors in an Asian-associated ancestry cluster had fewer N-insertions in productive TCRs, according to a later genetic analysis. Because HLA typing was unavailable for some donors at each locus, only the typed subset was used in association tests. V-gene and J-gene trimming of TCR beta chains was associated with a missense DCLRE1C variant in a later genetic analysis, and the association was replicated in an independent cohort. While some public TCRs were present in many individuals, most TCR sequences turned up only very rarely across donors. Presence/absence analyses assumed roughly uniform sequencing depth across donors, an assumption that may not hold.

The cohort was made up of 650 to 700 healthy bone marrow donors. Cohort members were all nominally healthy when sampled, although unrecorded immune exposures were likely present. The donor was CMV seronegative and was included in the group of 352 seronegative cohort members. A peripheral blood sample was collected from each donor, and TCR beta sequencing was performed on peripheral blood mononuclear cells. Genomic DNA was extracted from the blood cell samples with the Qiagen DNeasy Blood Extraction Kit. The TCR originated in a man aged 25 to 40 in good health and CMV-seronegative. The specimen sequenced was PBMCs. The V and J segments used are TRBV9 and TRBJ2-1, with TRBD2 tentatively as D gene (7 bases match). CDR3 region: CASSSLGGDVYNEQFF. In nucleotide form, the sequence is TGTGCCAGCAGCAGCCTAGGGGGGGACGTATACAATGAGCAGTTCTTC.